This TCR beta chain was obtained from a study of post-analysis software for immune sequencing data. Broader study findings: Four or five TRBV segments, including TRBV5-6, TRBV5-1 and TRBV20-1, were more frequent in patients than controls.

Each TCR beta cDNA library carried unique molecular identifiers. TCRdb reanalysed the PCR reads using MiXCR and keeps one entry per CDR3 protein. Of 180,000 or so distinct CDR3 sequences detected, around 30% appear once; the ten largest clones hold approximately 3%. Of note for this clonotype: The target antigen is unknown.

Trimming took off 6 bases at V and 3 bases at J, with 13 bases between the two ends. This CDR3 region has 14 residues. The receptor's source is a girl younger than 18 with multiple sclerosis. The chain carries TRBV12-3 or TRBV12-4 and TRBJ2-3, with D perhaps matching TRBD1 or TRBD2 (6 bases each). Sequencing used blood. Here the CDR3 DNA reads TGTGCCAGCAGCGGGGGCCGTCGGACAGATACGCAGTATTTT. Translation gives CASSGGRRTDTQYF.